There are a few counts of the clone carrying this T cell receptor (beta chain). The data originate from a study of T-cell memory formation after mild COVID-19. With constant-segment primers, 5'RACE yielded cDNA libraries of TCR alpha and TCR beta that carried sample barcodes and UMIs. A single record per CDR3 protein comes from TCRdb applying MiXCR to the 5' RACE reads. Found here are some 310,000 distinct CDR3 sequences, roughly 19% of them singletons; the top ten hold approximately 22%. Per the germline V gene, CDR1 is SGHVS and CDR2 is FQNEAQ. V lost 3 bases and J lost 6; bases outside the gene matches: 2. CDR3 length: 13 amino acids.

Material: PBMCs or a T cell subset sorted from them (not recorded which). The sequence came from a man between 18 and 29 years old who had mild COVID-19 (a few samples of this study predate the infection). Cell type and time point are not known. The V and J genes are TRBV7-8 and TRBJ2-3, with 8 bases identical to TRBD1. In nucleotides, the CDR3 is TGTGCCAGCAGCTTCAACAGGGGGGATACGCAGTATTTT. Its translation is CASSFNRGDTQYF.